A selection of T cell receptor beta chains follows, all from one sample in a study of control samples from healthy donors and cancer patients. TCRdb's copy holds only in-frame clones and misses some; the assay was immunoSEQ multiplex PCR. The table lists approximately 150,000 clones, just under 90% of them singletons. The sample taken for sequencing was PBMCs. These receptors came from a man aged 45-60 years with head and neck cancer. CDR3s include the opening cysteine and the closing phenylalanine or tryptophan. The D gene is left open where the match is weak. Expanded clones get a size class; other rows say once, few or many, or leave the size out.

clone size	D gene	J gene	V gene	CDR3 DNA	CDR3 protein
.	TRBD1	TRBJ2-5	TRBV6-5	TGTGCCAGCAGTTACGATCGCGGACAGGCCCAGTACTTC	CASSYDRGQAQYF
.	.	TRBJ1-1	TRBV29-1	TGCAGCGTTACTAAGCTTGAAGCTTTCTTT	CSVTKLEAFF
.	.	TRBJ2-3	TRBV21-1	TGTGCCAGCTCCCAGAGGACACCAACTAGCACAGATACGCAGTATTTT	CASSQRTPTSTDTQYF
.	.	TRBJ2-7	TRBV29-1	TGCAGCGTTGAATTATGGGGGGCCTCCTACGAGCAGTACTTC	CSVELWGASYEQYF
.	.	TRBJ2-7	TRBV27	TGTGCCAGCAGTTTATCTACGGTGAGCTACGAGCAGTACTTC	CASSLSTVSYEQYF
.	.	TRBJ2-7	TRBV18	TGTGCCAGCTCACCACCGGGGGGGCCAACGGCCGAGCAGTACTTC	CASSPPGGPTAEQYF
.	.	TRBJ2-3	TRBV6-5	TGTGCCAGCAGTCGAAGGGACCACACAGATACGCAGTATTTT	CASSRRDHTDTQYF
.	TRBD1	TRBJ1-5	TRBV30	TGTGCCTGGAGTGGAGGACAGGGGGCCAATCAGCCCCAGCATTTT	CAWSGGQGANQPQHF
once	.	TRBJ1-2	TRBV13	TGTGCCAGCACCTTGGACAACTCCGGCTACACCTTC	CASTLDNSGYTF
.	TRBD1	TRBJ2-7	TRBV7-2	TGTGCCAGCAGCTTACCAGGGGGCCGGTCCTCCTACGAGCAGTACTTC	CASSLPGGRSSYEQYF
.	.	TRBJ2-3	TRBV9	TGTGCCAGCAGCGTAGCGTCCCTCACAGATACGCAGTATTTT	CASSVASLTDTQYF
.	TRBD1	TRBJ1-1	TRBV15	TGTGCCACCAGCAGGGACAGGGGGCACACTGAAGCTTTCTTT	CATSRDRGHTEAFF
once	TRBD1	TRBJ2-7	TRBV6-6	TGTGCCAGCAGTCGCAACCTGAAGGGACAGAGCTCCTACGAGCAGTACTTC	CASSRNLKGQSSYEQYF
once	TRBD1	TRBJ2-3	TRBV3-1/TRBV3-2	TGTGCCAGCAGCCCAAGACAGGGTATTACAGATACGCAGTATTTT	CASSPRQGITDTQYF
few	TRBD2	TRBJ2-1	TRBV3-1/TRBV3-2	TGTGCCAGCAGCCAAAGGACTAGCGACAATGAGCAGTTCTTC	CASSQRTSDNEQFF
.	TRBD1	TRBJ2-1	TRBV5-8	TGTGCCAGCAGCCCGATCTTAAAGCTCGGGACAGGGGGGTTCAATGAGCAGTTCTTC	CASSPILKLGTGGFNEQFF
.	.	TRBJ2-1	TRBV5-1	TGCGCCAGCAGCCAAGTCGCCCGGGGTGAGCAGTTCTTC	CASSQVARGEQFF
.	.	TRBJ2-2	TRBV5-5	TGTGCCAGCAGCTTGGGGACTCACACCGGGGAGCTGTTTTTT	CASSLGTHTGELFF
.	.	TRBJ2-5	TRBV6-2/TRBV6-3	TGTGCCAGCAGTTACCCATTCCAAGAGACCCAGTACTTC	CASSYPFQETQYF
.	TRBD1	TRBJ2-7	TRBV2	TGTGCCAGCAGCGGACAGGTCTACGAGCAGTACTTC	CASSGQVYEQYF
.	TRBD2	TRBJ2-3	TRBV11-2	TGTGCCAGCAGCTTAAGCGGGGGAGCTTCAGGTACGCAGTATTTT	CASSLSGGASGTQYF
.	.	TRBJ2-3	TRBV4-1	TGCGCCAGCAGCCCAAGCCAGGGGAGCACAGATACGCAGTATTTT	CASSPSQGSTDTQYF
once	TRBD2	TRBJ2-7	TRBV5-1	TGCGCCAGCAGCTTGGAGTCCGGAGCGGGGGGTATCTACGAGCAGTACTTC	CASSLESGAGGIYEQYF
.	.	TRBJ2-7	TRBV4-1	TGCGCCAGCAGCCAAGTGGCCGGGACTCAACTGGTCTACGAGCAGTACTTC	CASSQVAGTQLVYEQYF
.	.	TRBJ2-5	TRBV5-1	TGCGCCAGCAGCCCCACAATTGCAGGGGAGACCCAGTACTTC	CASSPTIAGETQYF
once	.	TRBJ2-3	TRBV29-1	TGCAGCGTTGAATGGCAGGGGTCGGATACGCAGTATTTT	CSVEWQGSDTQYF
.	.	TRBJ2-7	TRBV6-1	TGTGCCAGCAGTGAAAGGGGGTCCTACGAGCAGTACTTC	CASSERGSYEQYF
.	.	TRBJ1-1	TRBV18	TGTGCCAGCTCACCCAGCTCCTGGCGGCAGGTGAACACTGAAGCTTTCTTT	CASSPSSWRQVNTEAFF
.	TRBD1	TRBJ1-5	TRBV27	TGTGCCAGCAGTTTGAGGACAGGTGGCAATCAGCCCCAGCATTTT	CASSLRTGGNQPQHF
.	.	TRBJ1-1	TRBV2	TGTGCCAGCAGTGAAACCTTGGGCAGGGGGAACACTGAAGCTTTCTTT	CASSETLGRGNTEAFF
.	.	TRBJ2-5	TRBV2	TGTGCCAGCAGTGGGCCACGTGGGGATGGTGGGACCCAGTACTTC	CASSGPRGDGGTQYF
.	TRBD1	TRBJ1-5	TRBV29-1	TGCAGCGTTCGGTTGGGACAGGGGGGGCAGCCCCAGCATTTT	CSVRLGQGGQPQHF
.	.	TRBJ2-1	TRBV14	TGTGCCAGCAGCCAAAGCGATGAGCAGTTCTTC	CASSQSDEQFF
.	.	TRBJ2-3	TRBV12-3/TRBV12-4	TGTGCCAGCAGTCGGACTCAAGGTACGCAGTATTTT	CASSRTQGTQYF
.	.	TRBJ1-5	TRBV7-2	TGTGCCAGCAGCTTAGATTTACAGGGCTGGCAGCCCCAGCATTTT	CASSLDLQGWQPQHF
.	.	TRBJ1-1	TRBV12-3/TRBV12-4	TGTGCCAGCGGTGGAAACACTGAAGCTTTCTTT	CASGGNTEAFF
.	.	TRBJ1-4	TRBV28	TGTGCCAGCAGTTCTGAAGGTCAGGGAAAGGAAAAACTGTTTTTT	CASSSEGQGKEKLFF
.	.	TRBJ2-7	TRBV7-3	TGTGCCAGCAGCTGGGATCGGTCTTCCTACGAGCAGTACTTC	CASSWDRSSYEQYF
.	.	TRBJ2-7	TRBV5-1	TGCGCCAGCAGCTCGGGGCTAATTAGCACCTACGAGCAGTACTTC	CASSSGLISTYEQYF
.	.	TRBJ1-1	TRBV27	TGTGCCAGCAGTTTCGGAACAGACACTGAAGCTTTCTTT	CASSFGTDTEAFF
.	.	TRBJ2-7	TRBV28	TGTGCCAGCAGTTTATATAGACAGAGTTCCTACGAGCAGTACTTC	CASSLYRQSSYEQYF
once	TRBD1	TRBJ2-3	TRBV5-1	TGCGCCAGCAGCTTACTCGACCCAGGGGGCGATACGCAGTATTTT	CASSLLDPGGDTQYF
once	.	TRBJ2-7	TRBV15	TGTGCCACCAGCAGAGAACGGGATTCGTTCTCCTACGAGCAGTACTTC	CATSRERDSFSYEQYF
once	.	TRBJ1-4	TRBV14	TGTGCCAGCAGCCAAGATCAGTTTGGGAAACTGTTTTTT	CASSQDQFGKLFF
.	TRBD1	TRBJ2-7	TRBV5-1	TGCGCCAGCAGCCTCGGGACAGGATTACACTACGAGCAGTACTTC	CASSLGTGLHYEQYF
.	TRBD2	TRBJ2-7	TRBV13	TGTGCCAGCAGCTTCTCCGGACTAGGGGCCTACGAGCAGTACTTC	CASSFSGLGAYEQYF
once	TRBD2	TRBJ2-2	TRBV3-1/TRBV3-2	TGTGCCAGCAGCCACACCGGGACTAGCTATTCCACCGGGGAGCTGTTTTTT	CASSHTGTSYSTGELFF
.	.	TRBJ2-1	TRBV5-1	TGCGCCAGCAGCGTGATAAGCTCTTCCTACAATGAGCAGTTCTTC	CASSVISSSYNEQFF
.	.	TRBJ2-2	TRBV6-5	TGTGCCAGCAGCGCCTGGGAAACAGGCACCGGGGAGCTGTTTTTT	CASSAWETGTGELFF
.	.	TRBJ1-5	TRBV19	TGTGCCAGTTCTCCGGGAACCAGAGGAAGCAATCAGCCCCAGCATTTT	CASSPGTRGSNQPQHF
.	TRBD2	TRBJ2-1	TRBV29-1	TGCAGCGTTGAAGGCGGACTAGCGAAATACAATGAGCAGTTCTTC	CSVEGGLAKYNEQFF
.	.	TRBJ2-6	TRBV10-3	TGTGCCATCAGTGAAAGTGCCTCTGGGGCCAACGTCCTGACTTTC	CAISESASGANVLTF
.	.	TRBJ2-5	TRBV12-3/TRBV12-4	TGTGCCAGCAGTTTTAGCTTACAAGAGACCCAGTACTTC	CASSFSLQETQYF
once	TRBD1	TRBJ1-1	TRBV10-3	TGTGCCATCAGACAGGGGTTTGACACTGAAGCTTTCTTT	CAIRQGFDTEAFF
.	.	TRBJ1-2	TRBV29-1	TGCAGCGTTGGCATGGGGTACGACTATGGCTACACCTTC	CSVGMGYDYGYTF